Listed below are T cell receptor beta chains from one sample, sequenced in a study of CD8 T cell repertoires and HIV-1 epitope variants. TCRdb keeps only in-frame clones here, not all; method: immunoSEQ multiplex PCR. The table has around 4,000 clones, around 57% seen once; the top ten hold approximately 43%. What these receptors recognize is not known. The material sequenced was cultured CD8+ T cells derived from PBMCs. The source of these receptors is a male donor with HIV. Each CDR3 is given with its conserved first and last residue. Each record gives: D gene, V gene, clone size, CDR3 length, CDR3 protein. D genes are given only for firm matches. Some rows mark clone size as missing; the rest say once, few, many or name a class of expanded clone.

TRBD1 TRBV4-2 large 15 CASSLGDSGRGGYTF
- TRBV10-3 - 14 CAISETTSNEKLFF
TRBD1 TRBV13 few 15 CASSLIGTANTEAFF
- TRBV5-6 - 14 CASSSTGRAAEQYF
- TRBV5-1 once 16 CASSAPGDLDTDTQYF
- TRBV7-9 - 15 CASSLEGSSYNEQFF
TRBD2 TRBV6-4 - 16 CASSDSTSGGADTQYF
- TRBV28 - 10 CASHGYEQYF
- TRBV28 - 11 CASSPNTEAFF
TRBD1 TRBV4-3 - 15 CASSQGDRENTEAFF
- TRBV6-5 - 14 CASSYRTETYEQYF
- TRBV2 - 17 CASSPDMPSSYNSPLHF
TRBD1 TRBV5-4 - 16 CASSLPRTGGGETQYF
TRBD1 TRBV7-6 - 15 CASSGPGQDLYGYTF
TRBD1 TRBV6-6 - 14 CASSGQAPRDEQFF
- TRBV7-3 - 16 CASSFQGNPLYNEQFF
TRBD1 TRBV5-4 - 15 CASSLDRGSNQPQHF
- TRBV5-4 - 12 CASSLRSDTQYF
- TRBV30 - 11 CASRTGNTIYF
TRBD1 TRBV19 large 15 CASTPDRLSNQPQHF
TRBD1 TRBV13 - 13 CASSLGTGETQYF
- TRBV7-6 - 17 CASSLVLGGGVAYEQYF
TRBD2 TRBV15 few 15 CATSTARGLAGAQFF
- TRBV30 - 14 CAWSVGAYTGELFF
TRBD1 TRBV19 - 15 CASSISRTGGETQYF
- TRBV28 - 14 CASSLGGANQPQHF
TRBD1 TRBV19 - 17 CASSKLHGQGANSPLHF
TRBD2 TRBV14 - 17 CASSLETSGSSSYEQYF
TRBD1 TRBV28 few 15 CASVDRDRGGSPLHF
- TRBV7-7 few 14 CASSLEGSTDTQYF
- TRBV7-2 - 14 CASSPRRASYEQYF
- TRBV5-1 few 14 CASSFGWENTEAFF
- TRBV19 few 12 CASGWGPGELFF
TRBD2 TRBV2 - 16 CASSLYSGRFTNEQFF
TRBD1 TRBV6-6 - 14 CASTPDRGGTEAFF
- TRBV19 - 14 CASSIGVSGNTIYF
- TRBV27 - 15 CASSLGDYATEKLFF
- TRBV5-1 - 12 CASSFGYTEAFF
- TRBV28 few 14 CASSLLEGDYGYTF
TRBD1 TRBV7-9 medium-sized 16 CASSLDRVAYNSPLHF
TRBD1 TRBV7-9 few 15 CASSLVPDRGYEQYF